What follows are 30 T cell receptor beta chains derived from one specimen sequenced in a study of cytomegalovirus exposure and HLA in healthy donors. Amplification used 60 Vbeta primers and 13 Jbeta primers. Method: immunoSEQ multiplex PCR; TCRdb's copy keeps in-frame clones and lacks some. The repertoire has over 150,000 clones, 82% of them found once; the top ten carry 6.5%. Sequencing input: PBMCs. The receptor set was obtained from a woman aged 45-65 years in good health and CMV-seropositive.

Remarks on this clone: At the DNA level, this CDR3 is encoded by other sequences in the same sample as well. The chain employs TRBV18 and TRBJ1-5; TRBD1 matches 9 bases. The CDR3 covers 16 residues. Germline V gives CDR1 KGHSH, CDR2 LQKENI. J gave up 5 bases and V 3 bases, and 8 bases lay outside the gene matches. As DNA, the CDR3 is TGTGCCAGCTCACCTACTACAGGGGGCTCTGATCAGCCCCAGCATTTT. Its protein product is CASSPTTGGSDQPQHF.

The chain recombines TRBV1 with TRBJ1-5; TRBD1 was called by the table and not checked on the DNA. TRBV1 is given as a pseudogene. There are 18 residues in the CDR3. CDR3 DNA: TGCACCAGCAGCCCAACCCCCGGAGGACAGTATAGCAATCAGCCCCAGCATTTT. Protein product: CTSSPTPGGQYSNQPQHF.

The chain uses TRBV28 and TRBJ1-3, with 10 bases fitting TRBD1. J lost 2 bases, V lost 5 bases, and 9 bases had no gene match. This CDR3 is built from 17 residues. CDR1 and CDR2 (germline): MDHEN, SYDVKM. The CDR3 loop reads CASSPRDRGLTGNTIYF. CDR3 DNA sequence: TGTGCCAGCAGTCCCAGGGACAGGGGACTAACTGGAAACACCATATATTTT.

The chain recombines TRBV30 with TRBJ2-1; D may be TRBD2 (5 bases). Trimming removed 1 base at V and 9 bases at J, with 7 bases between. Per the germline V gene, CDR1 is GTSNPN and CDR2 is SVGIG (reference sequence). The CDR3 totals 11 residues. CDR3 region: CAWSGEGEQFF. The CDR3 DNA follows: TGTGCCTGGAGTGGTGAGGGTGAGCAGTTCTTC.

The chain couples TRBV27 to TRBJ2-7, with 7 bases aligning to TRBD2. After removal of 6 bases from V and 0 bases from J, the junction contained 2 bases not matched to a gene. This CDR3 comprises 13 residues. Per germline, CDR1 MNHEY and CDR2 SMNVEV (reference sequence). Written as DNA, the CDR3 is TGTGCCAGCAGGGGAGGGGTCTCCTACGAGCAGTACTTC. Translating it yields CASRGGVSYEQYF.

This chain uses TRBV5-1 with TRBJ2-5; 11 bases agree with TRBD1. Germline V gene lookup returns CDR1 SGHRS and CDR2 YFSETQ. V dropped 0 bases and J dropped 5; count of bases not matched to a gene: 3. The CDR3 sequence is 15 residues long. The CDR3 sequence: CASSLDGQGAETQYF. As DNA, the CDR3 is TGCGCCAGCAGCTTGGACGGACAGGGGGCCGAGACCCAGTACTTC.

Only one count was recorded for this clone. The gene calls are TRBV2 and TRBJ2-1; tentative D call: TRBD2 (6 bases). From germline, CDR1 is SNHLY and CDR2 FYNNEI. The CDR3 contains 16 residues. Trimming left V 6 bases short and J 3 bases short, with 18 bases between. The CDR3 loop reads CASRRSQAGLYNEQFF. In nucleotides, the CDR3 is TGTGCCAGCAGGAGGTCTCAGGCGGGGCTCTACAATGAGCAGTTCTTC.

The V and J genes are TRBV5-1 and TRBJ1-1; 7 positions match TRBD1. From germline, CDR1 is SGHRS and CDR2 YFSETQ. After removal of 8 bases from V and 2 bases from J, the junction contained 6 bases not matched to a gene. The CDR3 has 13 amino acids. This CDR3 is CASATGLNTEAFF. In DNA, the CDR3 is TGCGCCAGTGCGACAGGGCTTAACACTGAAGCTTTCTTT.

This chain joins TRBV10-3 and TRBJ2-5, with D perhaps matching TRBD2 (5 bases). From germline, CDR1 is ENHRY and CDR2 SYGVKD. The CDR3 length is 14 residues. Trimming removed 4 bases at V and 5 bases at J, with 14 bases between. The CDR3 loop reads CAISVAGVEETQYF. The CDR3 bases are TGTGCCATCAGTGTTGCGGGCGTTGAGGAGACCCAGTACTTC.

The chain carries TRBV7-6 and TRBJ2-3; perhaps TRBD2 as D (6 bases). The CDR3 spans 16 residues. CDR1 SGHVS and CDR2 FNYEAQ come from the germline V gene. The V gene lost 5 bases and the J gene lost 2 bases, with 17 bases spanning the gap. The CDR3 bases are TGTGCCAGCAGCCGACGCGGGACGATAAACACAGATACGCAGTATTTT. Encoded protein: CASSRRGTINTDTQYF.

In regard to this clone: Its ends do not fully match the called genes, so a read error is possible. The J gene is TRBJ2-5, the V gene TRBV29-1; D is unclear. The germline gives CDR1 SQVTM, CDR2 ANQGSEA. The CDR3 runs to 13 residues. CDR3 sequence reads: CSVEGAAQVTQYF. In DNA form, the CDR3 reads TGCAGCGTTGAAGGGGCAGCTCAAGTGACCCAGTACTTC.

This rearrangement joins TRBV2 to TRBJ1-1; D may be TRBD1 (6 bases). Looked up from germline, CDR1 is SNHLY and CDR2 is FYNNEI. This CDR3 spans 13 amino acids. Deletions cut 6 bases from V and 0 bases from J, with 8 bases between. Here the CDR3 reads CASRGQMNTEAFF. CDR3 DNA sequence: TGTGCCAGCAGAGGACAGATGAACACTGAAGCTTTCTTT.

The chain links TRBV2 to TRBJ2-5, with D possibly TRBD1 on 5 matching bases. The CDR3 runs to 15 residues. CDR1 is SNHLY, CDR2 FYNNEI, per germline. V dropped 1 base and J dropped 2 bases, with 11 bases sitting between them. The CDR3 reads CASSEGVRQQETQYF. CDR3 nucleotide sequence: TGTGCCAGCAGTGAAGGAGTGAGACAGCAAGAGACCCAGTACTTC. The entire variable domain, with the rest obtained from reference TRBV2 and TRBJ2-5, is as follows: EPEVTQTPSHQVTQMGQEVILRCVPISNHLYFYWYRQILGQKVEFLVSFYNNEISEKSEIFDDQFSVERPDGSNFTLKIRSTKLEDSAMYFCASSEGVRQQETQYFGPGTRLLVL.

The V call is TRBV5-6, the J call TRBJ2-7, with 10 positions matching TRBD2. The CDR3 consists of 14 residues. The ends lost 1 base at V and 6 bases at J; junction bases unmatched: 4. The germline CDR1 and CDR2 sequences are SGHDT and YYEEEE. This CDR3 reads CASSLLAGVVEQYF. The CDR3 coding sequence is TGTGCCAGCAGCTTGCTAGCGGGAGTGGTCGAGCAGTACTTC. The full variable domain, in which reference TRBV5-6 and TRBJ2-7 provide the parts outside the CDR3, is DAGVTQSPTHLIKTRGQQVTLRCSPKSGHDTVSWYQQALGQGPQFIFQYYEEEERQRGNFPDRFSGHQFPNYSSELNVNALLLGDSALYLCASSLLAGVVEQYFGPGTRLTVT.

The chain is built from TRBV5-4 and TRBJ1-1; D remains ambiguous. In germline, CDR1 is SGHNT, CDR2 YYREEE (reference sequence). Deletions cut 4 bases from V and 5 bases from J, with 9 bases between. The CDR3 runs 12 residues. The CDR3 protein is CASSVDTTEAFF. The CDR3 DNA sequence: TGTGCCAGCAGCGTTGACACGACTGAAGCTTTCTTT.

This CDR3 reads CASSFGFAGGPGANVLTF. The DNA of the CDR3 is TGTGCCAGCAGTTTTGGCTTTGCGGGAGGGCCTGGGGCCAACGTCCTGACTTTC. The genes are TRBV27 and TRBJ2-6, with 9 bases identical to TRBD2. CDR3 length: 18 amino acids. The junction had 8 bases not matched to a gene; V was cut back by 3 bases and J by 2 bases. Germline CDR1 reads MNHEY; CDR2 reads SMNVEV (reference sequence).

CDR3 in amino acids: CASSRTSSSAEAKRNTGELFF. Written as DNA, the CDR3 is TGCGCCAGCAGCCGCACCTCCTCTAGCGCCGAAGCGAAAAGGAACACCGGGGAGCTGTTTTTT. The V gene is TRBV4-1, the J gene TRBJ2-2, with D perhaps matching TRBD2 (6 bases). Trimming took 4 bases from V and 1 from J, leaving 28 bases between them. Per germline, CDR1 MGHRA and CDR2 YSYEKL. This CDR3 region has 21 residues.

This clone was observed a few times. The chain couples TRBV10-3 to TRBJ2-2; 10 nucleotides agree with TRBD2. The CDR3 has 16 residues. In germline, CDR1 is ENHRY, CDR2 SYGVKD. The V gene end was trimmed by 1 base and the J gene end by 1 base; junction bases not matched to a gene: 0. The CDR3 DNA follows: TGTGCCATCAGTGAGTTAGCGGGAGGGAACACCGGGGAGCTGTTTTTT. This sequence encodes CAISELAGGNTGELFF.

Only one count was recorded for this clone. This chain uses TRBV2 with TRBJ1-6, with D possibly matching TRBD1 (5 bases). Between the trimmed V and J ends, which lost 0 bases and 7 bases, there was a span of 10 bases. Germline V CDR1 and CDR2: SNHLY, FYNNEI. The CDR3 consists of 15 residues. CDR3 loop: CASSEAPGNNSPLHF. The CDR3 DNA reads as TGTGCCAGCAGTGAAGCGCCAGGGAACAATTCACCCCTCCACTTT.

The V and J genes are TRBV7-2 and TRBJ2-7; 10 bases align to TRBD2. This CDR3 has 15 amino acids. J was trimmed by 4 bases and V by 1 base; bases with no gene match: 4. Germline CDR1 is SGHTA and CDR2 is FQGNSA. The CDR3 is CASSLVAGGVYEQYF. The CDR3 DNA is TGTGCCAGCAGCTTAGTAGCGGGGGGTGTATACGAGCAGTACTTC.

The chain joins TRBV2 to TRBJ2-3, with 9 positions matching TRBD2. The CDR3 consists of 15 residues. The V gene's germline CDR1 is SNHLY and CDR2 FYNNEI. Trimming took 6 bases from V and 4 from J; bases not matched to a gene: 8. CDR3 region: CASRLGGGAPDTQYF. The CDR3 coding sequence is TGTGCCAGCAGGCTTGGCGGGGGGGCCCCAGATACGCAGTATTTT. The whole variable domain, remainder taken from reference TRBV2 and TRBJ2-3, is EPEVTQTPSHQVTQMGQEVILRCVPISNHLYFYWYRQILGQKVEFLVSFYNNEISEKSEIFDDQFSVERPDGSNFTLKIRSTKLEDSAMYFCASRLGGGAPDTQYFGPGTRLTVL.

This rearrangement joins TRBV6-5 to TRBJ2-1, with 9 bases that match TRBD1. This CDR3 has 13 residues. Losses at the gene ends were 4 bases for V and 7 bases for J; bases not matched to a gene: 2. The germline CDR1 and CDR2 sequences are MNHEY and SVGAGI. DNA of the CDR3: TGTGCCAGCAGTTCAGGGACAGGGAATGAGCAGTTCTTC. Its translation: CASSSGTGNEQFF.

The chain carries TRBV19 and TRBJ1-6; D not certain. V gave up 0 bases and J gave up 8 bases, with 14 bases separating them. The germline CDR1 and CDR2 sequences are LNHDA and SQIVND (reference sequence). CDR3 length: 16 amino acids. This CDR3 is CASSIDLGQVHSPLHF. CDR3 coding DNA: TGTGCCAGTAGTATAGATCTTGGGCAGGTCCATTCACCCCTCCACTTT.

This clone was counted a few times. J is TRBJ2-2 and V is TRBV6-5; 8 nucleotides line up with TRBD1. The length of the CDR3 is 15 residues. In germline, CDR1 is MNHEY, CDR2 SVGAGI. Trimming at V came to 6 bases and at J to 6 bases, leaving 9 bases not matched to a gene. In DNA, the CDR3 is TGTGCCAGCAGAACCCCGGGACAGGTTTCCGGGGAGCTGTTTTTT. Amino acid sequence: CASRTPGQVSGELFF.

This rearrangement joins TRBV14 to TRBJ1-1; TRBD1 is a possible D gene (5 bases). The germline V gene has CDR1 SGHDN and CDR2 FVKESK. The germline V and J ends were trimmed by 9 bases and 1 base, with 9 bases remaining between them. The CDR3 runs 12 residues. DNA of the CDR3: TGTGCCAGTTGGGGGGGGAACACTGAAGCTTTCTTT. This encodes CASWGGNTEAFF.

This clone was counted between two and nine times. The chain joins TRBV11-1 to TRBJ2-7; D gene uncertain. The V gene lost 2 bases and the J gene lost 4 bases, with 12 bases spanning the gap. Germline lookup yields CDR1 SGHAT and CDR2 FQDESV (reference sequence). The length of the CDR3 is 14 residues. CDR3 amino acids: CASSLNVVRYEQYF. In DNA, the CDR3 is TGTGCCAGCAGCTTAAATGTGGTTCGGTACGAGCAGTACTTC.

The CDR3 nucleotides read TGTGCCAGCAGCTCCCCACGGGGGTCATACCCCTCTGGGGCCAACGTCCTGACTTTC. Translated: CASSSPRGSYPSGANVLTF. The genes are TRBV5-4 and TRBJ2-6; TRBD2 is a possible D gene (6 bases). The CDR3 is 19 amino acids. The germline CDR1 and CDR2 sequences are SGHNT and YYREEE (reference sequence). V lost 3 bases to trimming and J lost 0 bases, with 19 bases between them.

CDR3 sequence: CASSLTTGSPYEQYF. DNA for the CDR3: TGTGCCAGCAGCTTAACGACAGGATCACCCTACGAGCAGTACTTC. The chain carries TRBV7-6 and TRBJ2-7, with a tentative D call TRBD1 (6 bases). The germline gives CDR1 SGHVS, CDR2 FNYEAQ. The V and J ends lost 2 bases and 2 bases respectively, with 13 bases between them. The CDR3 is made up of 15 amino acids.

On this clone: This sample also contains other DNA sequences that code for the same CDR3. The chain employs TRBV18 and TRBJ1-5, with TRBD1 matching over 9 bases. Germline CDR1 and CDR2: KGHSH and LQKENI. This CDR3 contains 14 residues. V shed 6 bases and J 2 bases; nucleotides not matched to a gene: 2. CDR3 amino acids: CASSRTGGNQPQHF. The CDR3 DNA sequence: TGTGCCAGCTCCCGGACAGGGGGCAATCAGCCCCAGCATTTT.

V is TRBV2 and J is TRBJ1-6, with TRBD1 identical over 9 bases. In germline, CDR1 is SNHLY, CDR2 FYNNEI. This CDR3 contains 15 residues. Germline trimming cut 5 bases from V and 7 bases from J; bases unmatched to any gene: 6. The CDR3 loop is CASSQDGTGNSPLHF. The DNA for the CDR3 is TGTGCCAGCAGTCAAGACGGGACAGGGAATTCACCCCTCCACTTT.